The following is a TCR beta chain sequence with its context. The sample belongs to a study of blood T cell repertoires in COVID-19. Study background: Sites in the United States, Italy and Spain provided acute and convalescent COVID-19 samples.

Profiling relied on immunoSEQ multiplex PCR, and the TCRdb table lists in-frame clones only, not all of them. The sample carries 130,000 to 150,000 clones, 87% recorded once. The trim removed 4 bases at V and 6 bases at J, leaving 11 bases unmatched. The germline V gene has CDR1 SGHDN and CDR2 FVKESK. The CDR3 covers 16 residues. The V gene is TRBV14, the J gene TRBJ2-1, with TRBD2 matching 8 bases. The clonotype originates from a woman aged 45 to 65 with active or convalescent COVID-19. Sequences were obtained from peripheral blood. CDR3 amino acids: CASSPTKRELANEQFF. Here the CDR3 DNA reads TGTGCCAGCAGCCCGACAAAGCGGGAGCTCGCCAATGAGCAGTTCTTC. Full variable domain (outside the CDR3, taken from reference TRBV14 and TRBJ2-1): EAGVTQFPSHSVIEKGQTVTLRCDPISGHDNLYWYRRVMGKEIKFLLHFVKESKQDESGMPNNRFLAERTGGTYSTLKVQPAELEDSGVYFCASSPTKRELANEQFFGPGTRLTVL.